The 7 T cell receptor beta chains below come from one sample, sequenced in a study of graft-versus-host responses after intestinal transplantation. The method was immunoSEQ multiplex PCR; TCRdb's version includes in-frame clones alone and lacks a portion of them. The sample yields 95,000 or so clones, about 93% seen once. The sample here was PBMCs, taken roughly 410 days after intestinal transplant. The receptor source for this set is a human patient who received an intestinal transplant, so some T cells may come from the graft donor.

This chain uses TRBV4-2 with TRBJ2-7; D call uncertain. The ends were cut back, 0 bases at V and 1 base at J, with 10 bases in the middle. Germline V CDR1 and CDR2: LGHNA, YNFKEQ. The CDR3 totals 15 residues. CDR3 sequence reads: CASSQDMGGSYEQYF. The CDR3 nucleotides read TGTGCCAGCAGCCAAGATATGGGTGGATCCTACGAGCAGTACTTC.

This clone appeared once. The V and J genes are TRBV5-6 and TRBJ1-1; 7 positions match TRBD1. The CDR3 totals 16 residues. V shed 1 base, J shed 3 bases, and the junction held 9 bases outside the gene matches. Germline V gene lookup returns CDR1 SGHDT and CDR2 YYEEEE. The CDR3 region has the DNA TGTGCCAGCAGCTTGTTTACAGGGGCTTTGGACACTGAAGCTTTCTTT. It encodes CASSLFTGALDTEAFF.

This rearrangement joins TRBV5-1 to TRBJ1-2, with D perhaps TRBD1 (5 bases). The CDR3 totals 15 residues. V was pared by 0 bases and J by 5 bases, with 14 bases between. CDR1 and CDR2 from the germline V gene are SGHRS and YFSETQ. CDR3 sequence reads: CASSLVLGGQYGYTF. CDR3 coding DNA: TGCGCCAGCAGCTTGGTTCTGGGCGGACAATATGGCTACACCTTC.

This chain connects TRBV29-1 to TRBJ1-1; 9 nucleotides match TRBD1. V lost 1 base, J lost 1 base, and 1 base stayed unmatched. Germline CDR1 reads SQVTM; CDR2 reads ANQGSEA. The length of the CDR3 is 14 residues. The CDR3 DNA reads TGCAGCGTTGAAGGGGGACAGGGGAACACTGAAGCTTTCTTT. This translates into CSVEGGQGNTEAFF.

The chain uses TRBV5-4 and TRBJ2-1; 7 nucleotides agree with TRBD1. The CDR3 contains 15 residues. Germline V CDR1 and CDR2: SGHNT, YYREEE (reference sequence). Trimming removed 4 bases from V and 5 bases from J; junction bases left unmatched: 9. This CDR3 is CASSLRQGVDNEQFF. CDR3 DNA: TGTGCCAGCAGCCTACGACAGGGCGTCGACAATGAGCAGTTCTTC.

The chain uses TRBV7-9 and TRBJ1-1; maybe TRBD1 (6 bases). V lost 5 bases and J 4 bases, leaving 14 bases between the germline ends. The CDR3 length is 14 residues. Germline values: CDR1 SEHNR, CDR2 FQNEAQ (reference sequence). The CDR3 sequence: CASSPPGAPTEAFF. DNA of the CDR3: TGTGCCAGCAGCCCACCAGGGGCACCCACTGAAGCTTTCTTT.

The genes are TRBV6-5 and TRBJ1-2; TRBD1 matches 7 bases. Trimming at V came to 0 bases and at J to 4 bases, leaving 8 bases not matched to a gene. Germline V gene sequence: CDR1 MNHEY, CDR2 SVGAGI. The CDR3 has 16 amino acids. CDR3 DNA: TGTGCCAGCAGTTACTCATGGGGACAGAAATCCTATGGCTACACCTTC. It translates to CASSYSWGQKSYGYTF.